A single T cell receptor (beta chain) is shown here with its context. This record belongs to a study of radiation and T cells in renal cell carcinoma. The repertoire was sequenced with immunoSEQ multiplex PCR; TCRdb's copy has only in-frame clones and lacks some. This table has around 95,000 clones, 65% to 90% appearing once. The V end was cut by 5 bases, the J end by 7 bases, with 15 bases between. CDR1 SEHNR and CDR2 FQNEAQ come from the germline V gene (reference sequence). The CDR3 consists of 14 residues. Time point indicated: blood 4 weeks post-SBRT, at nephrectomy. Treatment here: 15 Gy SBRT to primary tumor, nephrectomy 4 weeks later.

This chain uses TRBV7-9 with TRBJ2-4; D possibly uses TRBD1 or TRBD2 (7 bases each). The sequenced sample was blood, obtained from a patient whose treatment included radiotherapy and nephrectomy. This clonotype originated in a man aged 60 to 69 with renal cell carcinoma. The CDR3 reads CASSASGGANIQYF. CDR3 nucleotide sequence: TGTGCCAGCAGCGCATCAGGGGGGGCGAACATTCAGTACTTC.